The clone carrying this T cell receptor beta chain was counted ten times or more. Its antigen is unknown. In patients chosen for sequencing, flow cytometry had shown CD8+CD57+ cell expansion. All participating patients were living with severe acquired aplastic anemia. These data originate in a study of CD8+CD57+ T cells in acquired aplastic anemia. Study-wide results and limits: For CD8+ Simpson's diversity, patients and controls showed no significant difference. Comparison of patients with controls identified about 30 shared CD8+ CDR3 sequences.

TCR beta VDJ and CDR3 profiling used genomic DNA as template. MiXCR was run by TCRdb on the reads, yielding one entry per CDR3 protein. The sample shows approximately 200,000 distinct CDR3 sequences, roughly 50% of them seen only once. The CDR3 has 15 residues. Trimming cost V 5 bases and J 3 bases, with 13 bases left between them. The receptor's source is a human donor with aplastic anemia. This chain connects TRBV12-3 or TRBV12-4 to TRBJ2-2, with D possibly being TRBD2 (5 bases). The sample was sorted CD4+, CD8+, or CD8+CD57+ T cells (not recorded which) from PBMCs. CDR3 sequence: CASSPLRADTGELFF. For the CDR3, the DNA is TGTGCCAGCAGTCCGTTGAGGGCCGACACCGGGGAGCTGTTTTTT.